The clone carrying this TCR beta chain was detected a few times. The source of the sample is a study of patients and donors after allogeneic stem cell transplantation. TCRdb independently ran MiXCR on the RT-PCR reads; one entry per CDR3 protein. The table includes about 960,000 distinct CDR3 sequences, around 17% detected once. This TCR was sampled from a human donor who was either an allogeneic HSCT recipient or a stem cell or donor lymphocyte infusion donor (not recorded which). It is not recorded whose cells these are; they may come from a transplant donor. Sequencing was carried out using blood, either unsorted or a sorted T cell fraction (not recorded which).

This CDR3 reads CAWSRGEGYTF. CDR3 DNA sequence: TGTGCCTGGAGTCGAGGTGAGGGCTACACCTTC. The gene calls are TRBV30 and TRBJ1-2; D gene uncertain. The CDR3 has 11 residues. V lost 2 bases, J lost 8 bases, and 9 bases lay in between. Germline CDR1 reads GTSNPN; CDR2 reads SVGIG (reference sequence).